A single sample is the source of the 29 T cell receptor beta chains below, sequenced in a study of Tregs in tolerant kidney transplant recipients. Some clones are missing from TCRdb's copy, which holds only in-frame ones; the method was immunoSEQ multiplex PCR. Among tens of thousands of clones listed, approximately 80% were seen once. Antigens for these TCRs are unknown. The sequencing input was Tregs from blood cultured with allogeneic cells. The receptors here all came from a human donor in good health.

The CDR3 reads CAWTPRPGDTQYF. The CDR3, as DNA: TGTGCCTGGACCCCTCGCCCCGGAGATACGCAGTATTTT. The chain recombines TRBV30 with TRBJ2-3; D is unresolved. CDR3 length: 13 amino acids. Germline loops: CDR1 GTSNPN, CDR2 SVGIG (reference sequence). Trimming took 4 bases from V and 5 from J, leaving 13 bases between them. The full variable domain, completed using reference TRBV30 and TRBJ2-3, is SQTIHQWPATLVQPVGSPLSLECTVEGTSNPNLYWYRQAAGRGLQLLFYSVGIGQISSEVPQNLSASRPQDRQFILSSKKLLLSDSGFYLCAWTPRPGDTQYFGPGTRLTVL.

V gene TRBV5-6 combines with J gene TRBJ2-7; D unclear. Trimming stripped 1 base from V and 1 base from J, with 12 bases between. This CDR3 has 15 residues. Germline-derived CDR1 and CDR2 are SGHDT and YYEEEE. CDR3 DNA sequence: TGTGCCAGCAGCTTGACCCGACTGCGGTCCTACGAGCAGTACTTC. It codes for CASSLTRLRSYEQYF.

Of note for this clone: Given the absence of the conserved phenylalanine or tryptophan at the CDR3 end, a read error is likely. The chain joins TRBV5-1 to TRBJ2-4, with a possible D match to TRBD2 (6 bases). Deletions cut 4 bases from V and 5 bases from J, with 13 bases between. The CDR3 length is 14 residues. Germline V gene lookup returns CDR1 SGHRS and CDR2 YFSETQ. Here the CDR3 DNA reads TGCGCCAGCAGCACCGTGGGAGGACAAAACATTCAGTACCTC. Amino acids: CASSTVGGQNIQYL.

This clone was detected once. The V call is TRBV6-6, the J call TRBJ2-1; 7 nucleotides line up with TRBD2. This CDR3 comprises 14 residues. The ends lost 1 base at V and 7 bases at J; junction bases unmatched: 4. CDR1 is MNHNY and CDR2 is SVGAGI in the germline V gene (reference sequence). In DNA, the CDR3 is TGTGCCAGCAGTTACTGGGGGGGTGGGAATGAGCAGTTCTTC. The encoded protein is CASSYWGGGNEQFF.

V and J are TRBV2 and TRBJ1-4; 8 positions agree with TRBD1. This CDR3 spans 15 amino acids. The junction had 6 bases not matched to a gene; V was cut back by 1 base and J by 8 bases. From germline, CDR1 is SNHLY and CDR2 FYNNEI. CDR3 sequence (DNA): TGTGCCAGCAGTGAAGGGGCTGACAGGGGCGAAAAACTGTTTTTT. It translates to CASSEGADRGEKLFF.

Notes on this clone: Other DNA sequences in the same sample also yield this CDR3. CDR3 loop: CASSQGRTQGETQYF. In DNA form, the CDR3 reads TGCGCCAGCAGCCAAGGGCGGACTCAAGGGGAGACCCAGTACTTC. The V gene is TRBV4-1, the J gene TRBJ2-5; possible D gene TRBD2, 5 bases. The V end lost 1 base, the J end lost 5 bases, and 14 bases lay between the germline ends. CDR1 and CDR2 from the germline V gene are MGHRA and YSYEKL. The CDR3 sequence is 15 residues long.

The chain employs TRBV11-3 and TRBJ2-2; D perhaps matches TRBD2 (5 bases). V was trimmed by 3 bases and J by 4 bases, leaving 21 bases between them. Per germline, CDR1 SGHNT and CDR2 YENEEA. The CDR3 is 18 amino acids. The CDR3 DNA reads TGTGCCAGCAGCTTTGGCCTAGTGCGGGTCCGAACCACCGGGGAGCTGTTTTTT. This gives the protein CASSFGLVRVRTTGELFF.

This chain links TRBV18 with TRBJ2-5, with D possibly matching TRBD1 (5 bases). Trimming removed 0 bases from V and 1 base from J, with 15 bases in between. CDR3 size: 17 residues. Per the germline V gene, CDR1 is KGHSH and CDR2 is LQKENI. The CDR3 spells CASSPPPRQRLQETQYF. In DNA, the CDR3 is TGTGCCAGCTCACCACCCCCTAGACAGCGCCTCCAAGAGACCCAGTACTTC.

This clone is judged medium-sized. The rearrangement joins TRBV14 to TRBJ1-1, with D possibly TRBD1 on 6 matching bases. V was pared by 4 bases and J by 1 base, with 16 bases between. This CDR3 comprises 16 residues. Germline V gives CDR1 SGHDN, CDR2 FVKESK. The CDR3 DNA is TGTGCCAGCAGCCGATCCCAGGGGATGCGGAACACTGAAGCTTTCTTT. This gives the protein CASSRSQGMRNTEAFF.

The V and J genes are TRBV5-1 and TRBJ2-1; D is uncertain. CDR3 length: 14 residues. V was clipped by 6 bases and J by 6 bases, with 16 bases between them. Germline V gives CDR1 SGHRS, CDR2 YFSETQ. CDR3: CASTRQVPPNEQFF. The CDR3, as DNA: TGCGCCAGCACCCGCCAGGTACCCCCCAATGAGCAGTTCTTC.

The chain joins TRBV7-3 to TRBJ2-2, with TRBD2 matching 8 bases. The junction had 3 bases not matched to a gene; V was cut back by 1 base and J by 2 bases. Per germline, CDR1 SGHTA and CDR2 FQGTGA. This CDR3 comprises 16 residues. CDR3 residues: CASSLSGGQNTGELFF. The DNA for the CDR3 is TGTGCCAGCAGCTTAAGCGGGGGGCAAAACACCGGGGAGCTGTTTTTT.

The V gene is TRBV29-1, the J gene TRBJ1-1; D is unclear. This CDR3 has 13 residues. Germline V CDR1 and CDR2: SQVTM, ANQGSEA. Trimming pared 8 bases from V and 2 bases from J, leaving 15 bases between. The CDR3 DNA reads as TGCAGCACGCTTCTACACCTTAACACTGAAGCTTTCTTT. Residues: CSTLLHLNTEAFF.

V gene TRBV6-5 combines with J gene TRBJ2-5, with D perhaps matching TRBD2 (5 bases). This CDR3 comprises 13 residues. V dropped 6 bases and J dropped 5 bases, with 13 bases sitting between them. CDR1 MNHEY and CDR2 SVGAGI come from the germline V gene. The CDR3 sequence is CASRRTGGETQYF. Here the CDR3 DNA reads TGTGCCAGCAGGCGGACTGGAGGCGAGACCCAGTACTTC.

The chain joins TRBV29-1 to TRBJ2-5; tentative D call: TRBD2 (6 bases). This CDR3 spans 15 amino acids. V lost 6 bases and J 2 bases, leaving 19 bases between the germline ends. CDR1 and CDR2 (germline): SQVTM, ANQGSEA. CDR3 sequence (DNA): TGCAGCGTGACTCGGACTAATCTTGGTCAAGAGACCCAGTACTTC. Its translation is CSVTRTNLGQETQYF. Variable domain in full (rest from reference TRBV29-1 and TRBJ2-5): SAVISQKPSRDICQRGTSLTIQCQVDSQVTMMFWYRQQPGQSLTLIATANQGSEATYESGFVIDKFPISRPNLTFSTLTVSNMSPEDSSIYLCSVTRTNLGQETQYFGPGTRLLVL.

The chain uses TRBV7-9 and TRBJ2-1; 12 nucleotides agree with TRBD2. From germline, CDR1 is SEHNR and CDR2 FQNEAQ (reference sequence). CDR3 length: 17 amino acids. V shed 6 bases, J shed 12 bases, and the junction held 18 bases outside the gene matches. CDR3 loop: CASSIVRTSGDWVVQFF. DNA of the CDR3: TGTGCCAGCAGTATTGTCCGGACTAGCGGGGACTGGGTTGTGCAGTTCTTC.

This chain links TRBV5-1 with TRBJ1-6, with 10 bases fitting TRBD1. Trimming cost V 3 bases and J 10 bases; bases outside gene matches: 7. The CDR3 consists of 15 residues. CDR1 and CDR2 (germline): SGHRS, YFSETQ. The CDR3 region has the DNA TGCGCCAGCAGCTGGTCGGACAGGGGGGCCTCACCCCTCCACTTT. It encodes CASSWSDRGASPLHF. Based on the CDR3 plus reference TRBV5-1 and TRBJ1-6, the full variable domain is KAGVTQTPRYLIKTRGQQVTLSCSPISGHRSVSWYQQTPGQGLQFLFEYFSETQRNKGNFPGRFSGRQFSNSRSEMNVSTLELGDSALYLCASSWSDRGASPLHFGNGTRLTVT.

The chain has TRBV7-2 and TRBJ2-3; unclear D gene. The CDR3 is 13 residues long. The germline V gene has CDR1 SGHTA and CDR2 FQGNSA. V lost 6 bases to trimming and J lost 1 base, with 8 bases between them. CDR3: CASRESGTDTQYF. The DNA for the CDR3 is TGTGCCAGCAGGGAGAGCGGCACAGATACGCAGTATTTT.

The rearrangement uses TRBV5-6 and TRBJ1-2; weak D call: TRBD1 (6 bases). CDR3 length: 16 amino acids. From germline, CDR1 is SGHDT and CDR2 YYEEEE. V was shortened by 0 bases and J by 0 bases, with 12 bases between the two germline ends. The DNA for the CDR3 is TGTGCCAGCAGCTTGGACCGGGACAACCCTAACTATGGCTACACCTTC. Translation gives CASSLDRDNPNYGYTF.

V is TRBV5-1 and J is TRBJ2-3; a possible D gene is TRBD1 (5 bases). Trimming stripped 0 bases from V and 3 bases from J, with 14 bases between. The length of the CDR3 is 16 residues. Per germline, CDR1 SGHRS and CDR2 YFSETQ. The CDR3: CASSLAFGQGTDTQYF. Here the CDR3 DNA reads TGCGCCAGCAGCTTGGCCTTTGGGCAGGGAACAGATACGCAGTATTTT.

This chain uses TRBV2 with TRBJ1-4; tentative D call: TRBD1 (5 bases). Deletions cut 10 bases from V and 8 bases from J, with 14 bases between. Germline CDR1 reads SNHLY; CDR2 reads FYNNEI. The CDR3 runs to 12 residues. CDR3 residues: CATKMGDEKLFF. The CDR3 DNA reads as TGTGCCACTAAAATGGGGGACGAAAAACTGTTTTTT.

The CDR3 region has the DNA TGTGCCAGCTCGCCTGGGACTAGCGGGCCCACCACCCAAGAGACCCAGTACTTC. Translated, it gives CASSPGTSGPTTQETQYF. The gene calls are TRBV18 and TRBJ2-5; 12 bases are a match to TRBD2. V lost 6 bases, J lost 1 base, and 12 bases stayed unmatched. From germline, CDR1 is KGHSH and CDR2 LQKENI. This CDR3 has 18 amino acids.

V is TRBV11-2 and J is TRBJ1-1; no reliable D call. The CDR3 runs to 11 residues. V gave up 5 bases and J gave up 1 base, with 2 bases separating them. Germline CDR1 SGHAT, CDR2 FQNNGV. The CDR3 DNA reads TGTGCCAGCAGCCAGAACACTGAAGCTTTCTTT. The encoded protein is CASSQNTEAFF.

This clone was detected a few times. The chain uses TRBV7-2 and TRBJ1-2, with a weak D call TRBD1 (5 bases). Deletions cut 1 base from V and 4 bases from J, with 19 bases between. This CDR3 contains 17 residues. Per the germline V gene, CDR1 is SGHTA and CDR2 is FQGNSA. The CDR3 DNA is TGTGCCAGCAGCTTAGGGCTAGGGGACTTGGGGGTCTATGGCTACACCTTC. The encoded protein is CASSLGLGDLGVYGYTF.

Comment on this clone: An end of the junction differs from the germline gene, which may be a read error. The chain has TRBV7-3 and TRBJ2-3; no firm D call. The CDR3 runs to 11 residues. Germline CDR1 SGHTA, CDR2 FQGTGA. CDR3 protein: CASSITDTQYF. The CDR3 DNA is TGTGCCAGCAGCATAACAGATACGCAGTATTTT. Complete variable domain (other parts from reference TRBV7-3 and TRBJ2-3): GAGVSQTPSNKVTEKGKYVELRCDPISGHTALYWYRQSLGQGPEFLIYFQGTGAADDSGLPNDRFFAVRPEGSVSTLKIQRTERGDSAVYLCASSITDTQYFGPGTRLTVL.

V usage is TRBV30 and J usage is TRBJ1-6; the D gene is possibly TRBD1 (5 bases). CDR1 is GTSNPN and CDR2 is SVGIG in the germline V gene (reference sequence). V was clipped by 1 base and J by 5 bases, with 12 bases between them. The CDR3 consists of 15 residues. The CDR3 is CAWSDIQGNNSPLHF. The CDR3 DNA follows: TGTGCCTGGAGTGATATCCAGGGTAATAATTCACCCCTCCACTTT.

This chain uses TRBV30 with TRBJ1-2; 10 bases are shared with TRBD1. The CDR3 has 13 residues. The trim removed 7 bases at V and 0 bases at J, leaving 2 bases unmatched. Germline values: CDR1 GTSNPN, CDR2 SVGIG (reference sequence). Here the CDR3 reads CALTGGSNYGYTF. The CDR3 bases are TGTGCCTTGACAGGGGGCTCTAACTATGGCTACACCTTC.

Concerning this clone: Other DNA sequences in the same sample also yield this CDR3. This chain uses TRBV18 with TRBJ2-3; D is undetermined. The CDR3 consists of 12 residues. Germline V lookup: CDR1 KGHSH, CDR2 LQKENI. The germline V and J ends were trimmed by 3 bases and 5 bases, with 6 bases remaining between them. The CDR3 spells CASSPGRDTQYF. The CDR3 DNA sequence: TGTGCCAGCTCACCTGGGCGAGATACGCAGTATTTT.

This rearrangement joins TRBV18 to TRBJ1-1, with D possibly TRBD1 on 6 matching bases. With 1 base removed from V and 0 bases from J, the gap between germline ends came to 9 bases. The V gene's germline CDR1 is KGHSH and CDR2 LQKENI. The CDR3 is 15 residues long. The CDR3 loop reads CASSPLRTVNTEAFF. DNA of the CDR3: TGTGCCAGCTCACCACTCCGGACAGTGAACACTGAAGCTTTCTTT. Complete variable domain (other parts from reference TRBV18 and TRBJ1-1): NAGVMQNPRHLVRRRGQEARLRCSPMKGHSHVYWYRQLPEEGLKFMVYLQKENIIDESGMPKERFSAEFPKEGPSILRIQQVVRGDSAAYFCASSPLRTVNTEAFFGQGTRLTVV.

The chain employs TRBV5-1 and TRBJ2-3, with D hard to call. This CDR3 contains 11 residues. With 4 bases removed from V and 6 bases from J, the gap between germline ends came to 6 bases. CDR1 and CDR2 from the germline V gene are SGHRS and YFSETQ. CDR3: CASSTGDTQYF. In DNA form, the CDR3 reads TGCGCCAGCAGCACCGGGGATACGCAGTATTTT.